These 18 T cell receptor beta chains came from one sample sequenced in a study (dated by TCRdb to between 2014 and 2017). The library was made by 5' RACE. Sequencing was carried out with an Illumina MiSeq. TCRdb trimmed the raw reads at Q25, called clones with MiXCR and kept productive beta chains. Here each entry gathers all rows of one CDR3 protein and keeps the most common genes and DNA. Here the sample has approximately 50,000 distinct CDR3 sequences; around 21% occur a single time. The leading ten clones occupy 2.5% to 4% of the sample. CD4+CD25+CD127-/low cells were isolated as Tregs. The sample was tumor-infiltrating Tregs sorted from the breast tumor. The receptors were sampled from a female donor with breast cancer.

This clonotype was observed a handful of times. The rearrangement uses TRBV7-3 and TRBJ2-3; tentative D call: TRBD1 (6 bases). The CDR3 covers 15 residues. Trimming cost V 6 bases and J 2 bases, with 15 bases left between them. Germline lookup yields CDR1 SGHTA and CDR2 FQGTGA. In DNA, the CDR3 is TGTGCCAGCAGTTTTCACGGACAGAACACAGATACGCAGTATTTT. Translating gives CASSFHGQNTDTQYF.

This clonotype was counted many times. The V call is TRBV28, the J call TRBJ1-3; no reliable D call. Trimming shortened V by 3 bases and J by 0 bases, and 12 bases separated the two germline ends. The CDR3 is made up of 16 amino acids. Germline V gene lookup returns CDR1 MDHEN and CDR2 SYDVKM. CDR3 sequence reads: CASSFRALHSGNTIYF. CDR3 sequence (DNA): TGTGCCAGCAGTTTTAGGGCCCTCCACTCTGGAAACACCATATATTTT. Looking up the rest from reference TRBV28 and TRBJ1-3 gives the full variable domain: DVKVTQSSRYLVKRTGEKVFLECVQDMDHENMFWYRQDPGLGLRLIYFSYDVKMKEKGDIPEGYSVSREKKERFSLILESASTNQTSMYLCASSFRALHSGNTIYFGEGSWLTVV.

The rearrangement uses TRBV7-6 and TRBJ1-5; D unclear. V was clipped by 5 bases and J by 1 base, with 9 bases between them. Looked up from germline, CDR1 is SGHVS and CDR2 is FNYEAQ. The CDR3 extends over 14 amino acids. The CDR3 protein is CASSPGDSNQPQHF. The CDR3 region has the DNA TGTGCCAGCAGCCCCGGAGACAGCAATCAGCCCCAGCATTTT.

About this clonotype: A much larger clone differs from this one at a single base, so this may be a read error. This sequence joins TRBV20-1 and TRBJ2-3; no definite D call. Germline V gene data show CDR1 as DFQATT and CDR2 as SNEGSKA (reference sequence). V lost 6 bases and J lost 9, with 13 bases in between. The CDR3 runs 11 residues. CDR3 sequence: CSATTRETQYF. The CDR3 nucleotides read TGCAGTGCCACAACTCGAGAGACGCAGTATTTT.

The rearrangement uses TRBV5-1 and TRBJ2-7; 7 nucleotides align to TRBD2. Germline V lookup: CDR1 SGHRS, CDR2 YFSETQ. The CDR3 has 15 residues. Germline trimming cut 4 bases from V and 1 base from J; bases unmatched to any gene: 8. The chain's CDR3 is CASSESAGKSYEQYF. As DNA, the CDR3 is TGCGCCAGCAGCGAATCAGCGGGGAAATCCTACGAGCAGTACTTC.

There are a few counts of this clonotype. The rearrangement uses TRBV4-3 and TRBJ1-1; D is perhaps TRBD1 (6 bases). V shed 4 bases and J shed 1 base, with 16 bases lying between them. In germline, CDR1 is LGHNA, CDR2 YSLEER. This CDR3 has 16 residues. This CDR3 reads CASSPNPRGANTEAFF. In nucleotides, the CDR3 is TGCGCCAGCAGCCCCAACCCCCGGGGGGCGAACACTGAAGCTTTCTTT.

The DNA of the CDR3 is TGTGCCAGCAGCTTCGAGGTACGGTCTGAAGCTTTCTTT. Translated: CASSFEVRSEAFF. The chain is built from TRBV7-8 and TRBJ1-1; D gene unclear. CDR1 SGHVS and CDR2 FQNEAQ come from the germline V gene. The CDR3 extends over 13 amino acids. The V and J ends lost 3 bases and 6 bases respectively, with 11 bases between them.

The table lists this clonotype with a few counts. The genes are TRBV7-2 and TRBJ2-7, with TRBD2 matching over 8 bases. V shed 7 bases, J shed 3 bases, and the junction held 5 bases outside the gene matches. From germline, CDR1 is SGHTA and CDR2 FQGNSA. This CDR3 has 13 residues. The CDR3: CASTSTSVYEQYF. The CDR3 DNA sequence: TGTGCCAGCACCTCGACTAGCGTCTACGAGCAGTACTTC.

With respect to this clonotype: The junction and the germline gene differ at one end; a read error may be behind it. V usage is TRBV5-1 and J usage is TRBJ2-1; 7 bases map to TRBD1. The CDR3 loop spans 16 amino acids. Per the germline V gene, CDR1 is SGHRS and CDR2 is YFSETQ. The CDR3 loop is CASRQSTGASYNEQCF. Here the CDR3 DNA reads TGCGCCAGCAGACAGTCAACAGGGGCCTCTTACAATGAGCAGTGCTTC.

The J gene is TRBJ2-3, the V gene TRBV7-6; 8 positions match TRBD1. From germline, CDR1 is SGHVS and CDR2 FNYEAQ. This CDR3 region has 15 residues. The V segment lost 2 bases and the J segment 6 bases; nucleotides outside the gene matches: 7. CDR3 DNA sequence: TGTGCCAGCAGCTTATGGACAGGGAAGTCGGATACGCAGTATTTT. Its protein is CASSLWTGKSDTQYF.

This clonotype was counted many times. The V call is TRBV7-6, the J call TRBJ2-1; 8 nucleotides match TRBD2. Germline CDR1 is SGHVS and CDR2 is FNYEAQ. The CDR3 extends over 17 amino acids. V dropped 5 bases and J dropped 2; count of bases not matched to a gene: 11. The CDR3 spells CASSPTLAGRAYNEQFF. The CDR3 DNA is TGTGCCAGCAGCCCCACGTTAGCGGGAAGGGCCTACAATGAGCAGTTCTTC.

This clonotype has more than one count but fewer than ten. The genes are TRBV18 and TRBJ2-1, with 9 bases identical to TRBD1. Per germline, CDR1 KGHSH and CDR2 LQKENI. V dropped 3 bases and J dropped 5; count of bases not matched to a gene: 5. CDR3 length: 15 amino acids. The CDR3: CASSPRTGGNNEQFF. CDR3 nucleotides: TGTGCCAGCTCACCTAGAACAGGGGGCAACAATGAGCAGTTCTTC. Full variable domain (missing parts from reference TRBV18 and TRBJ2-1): NAGVMQNPRHLVRRRGQEARLRCSPMKGHSHVYWYRQLPEEGLKFMVYLQKENIIDESGMPKERFSAEFPKEGPSILRIQQVVRGDSAAYFCASSPRTGGNNEQFFGPGTRLTVL.

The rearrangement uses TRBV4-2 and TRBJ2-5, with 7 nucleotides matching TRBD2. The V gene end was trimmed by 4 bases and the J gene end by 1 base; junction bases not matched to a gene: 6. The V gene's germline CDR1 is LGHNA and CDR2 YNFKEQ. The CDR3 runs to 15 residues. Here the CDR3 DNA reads TGTGCCAGCAGCCGAGCTAGCGGCCCCCAAGAGACCCAGTACTTC. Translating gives CASSRASGPQETQYF.

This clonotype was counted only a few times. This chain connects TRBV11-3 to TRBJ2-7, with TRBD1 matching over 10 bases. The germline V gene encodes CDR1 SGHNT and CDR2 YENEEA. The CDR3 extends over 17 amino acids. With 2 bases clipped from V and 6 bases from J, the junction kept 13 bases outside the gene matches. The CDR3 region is CASSLNSPGTGDFEQYF. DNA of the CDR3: TGTGCCAGCAGCTTAAACTCACCCGGGACAGGGGATTTCGAGCAGTACTTC.

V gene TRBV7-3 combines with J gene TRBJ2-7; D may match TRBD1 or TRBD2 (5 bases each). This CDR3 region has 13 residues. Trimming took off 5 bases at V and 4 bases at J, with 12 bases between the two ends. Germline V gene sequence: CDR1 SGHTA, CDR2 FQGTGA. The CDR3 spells CASSPGAGYEQYF. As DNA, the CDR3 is TGTGCCAGCAGCCCCGGGGCAGGTTACGAGCAGTACTTC.

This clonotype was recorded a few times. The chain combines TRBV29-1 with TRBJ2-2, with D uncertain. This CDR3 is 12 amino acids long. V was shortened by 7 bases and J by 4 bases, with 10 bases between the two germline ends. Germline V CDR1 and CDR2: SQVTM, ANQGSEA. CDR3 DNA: TGCAGCGGGAAATTATTCACCGGGGAGCTGTTTTTT. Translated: CSGKLFTGELFF.

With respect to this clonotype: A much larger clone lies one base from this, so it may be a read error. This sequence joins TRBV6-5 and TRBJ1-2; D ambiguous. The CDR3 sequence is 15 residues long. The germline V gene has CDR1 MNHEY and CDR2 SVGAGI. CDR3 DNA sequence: TGTGCCAGCAGTTATTCCGGGTTTAGTGACTATGGCTGCACCTTC. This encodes CASSYSGFSDYGCTF.

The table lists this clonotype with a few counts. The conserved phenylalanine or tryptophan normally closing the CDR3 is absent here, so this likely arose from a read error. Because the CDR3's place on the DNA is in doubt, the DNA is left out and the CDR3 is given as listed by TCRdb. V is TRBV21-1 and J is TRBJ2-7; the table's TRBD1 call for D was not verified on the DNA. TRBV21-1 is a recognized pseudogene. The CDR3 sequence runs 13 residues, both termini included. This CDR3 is CASSKKGLREQYL.